One sample yielded the 32 T cell receptor beta chains listed below, sequenced in a study of blood T cell repertoires in COVID-19. Generated by immunoSEQ multiplex PCR, the TCRdb table keeps only in-frame clones and is missing some. The repertoire holds roughly 39,000 clones, about nine tenths seen once, with approximately 25% in the top ten. The sequencing input was peripheral blood. These receptors were taken from a man aged 45-60 years with active or convalescent COVID-19.

V is TRBV30 and J is TRBJ1-6; 7 bases are shared with TRBD1. The V and J ends lost 5 bases and 7 bases, in that order; junction bases with no gene match: 8. The CDR3 has 14 residues. From germline, CDR1 is GTSNPN and CDR2 SVGIG (reference sequence). The CDR3 is CAWDLQGRNSPLHF. The CDR3 coding sequence is TGTGCCTGGGACTTACAGGGGAGGAATTCACCCCTCCACTTT.

This chain connects TRBV28 to TRBJ1-2, with 8 bases aligning to TRBD1. V trimming: 4 bases; J trimming: 4 bases; junction bases outside the gene matches: 8. This CDR3 has 15 residues. The germline gives CDR1 MDHEN, CDR2 SYDVKM. The CDR3 sequence: CASSWGTGRTYGYTF. Here the CDR3 DNA reads TGTGCCAGCAGTTGGGGGACAGGTCGGACCTATGGCTACACCTTC.

This clone was seen once. Here the CDR3 DNA reads TGTGCCAGCAGTCCAGTGGAGGGAAGGCCCCAGCATTTT. It encodes CASSPVEGRPQHF. The chain has TRBV14 and TRBJ1-5; no definite D call. This CDR3 region has 13 residues. V lost 6 bases and J lost 9, with 15 bases in between. The V gene's germline CDR1 is SGHDN and CDR2 FVKESK.

In DNA, the CDR3 is TGCGCCAGCAGCGTATCACAGGGGAATGGCTACACCTTC. As protein: CASSVSQGNGYTF. The V call is TRBV5-1, the J call TRBJ1-2; 7 bases line up with TRBD1. Looked up from germline, CDR1 is SGHRS and CDR2 is YFSETQ. J lost 6 bases, V lost 4 bases, and 6 bases had no gene match. CDR3 length: 13 residues. Looking up the rest from reference TRBV5-1 and TRBJ1-2 gives the full variable domain: KAGVTQTPRYLIKTRGQQVTLSCSPISGHRSVSWYQQTPGQGLQFLFEYFSETQRNKGNFPGRFSGRQFSNSRSEMNVSTLELGDSALYLCASSVSQGNGYTFGSGTRLTVV.

Only a few counts were recorded for this clone. V and J are TRBV5-4 and TRBJ1-1, with no clear D. The CDR3 consists of 14 residues. Germline-derived CDR1 and CDR2 are SGHNT and YYREEE (reference sequence). The V end was cut by 0 bases, the J end by 0 bases, with 6 bases between. The CDR3 region has the DNA TGTGCCAGCAGCTTGGGGAGTATGAACACTGAAGCTTTCTTT. Amino acids: CASSLGSMNTEAFF.

The chain uses TRBV7-9 and TRBJ2-7, with unresolved D. CDR3 length: 12 residues. Trimming removed 7 bases from V and 1 base from J, with 8 bases in between. Germline V gives CDR1 SEHNR, CDR2 FQNEAQ (reference sequence). CDR3 protein: CASNGWSYEQYF. CDR3 coding DNA: TGTGCCAGCAACGGGTGGTCCTACGAGCAGTACTTC.

The rearrangement joins TRBV7-2 to TRBJ1-5; D may be TRBD1 (6 bases). The CDR3 spans 15 residues. Germline V gene sequence: CDR1 SGHTA, CDR2 FQGNSA. The V and J ends lost 5 bases and 6 bases respectively, with 17 bases between them. In nucleotides, the CDR3 is TGTGCCAGCAGCCTAGTGGCACAGGGAAGTCAGCCCCAGCATTTT. This sequence encodes CASSLVAQGSQPQHF.

The chain uses TRBV2 and TRBJ1-2; possibly TRBD1 for D (6 bases). The germline V and J ends were trimmed by 2 bases and 2 bases, with 15 bases remaining between them. The germline V gene has CDR1 SNHLY and CDR2 FYNNEI. This CDR3 is built from 16 residues. CDR3 sequence: CASSETGKLFNYGYTF. CDR3 nucleotide sequence: TGTGCCAGCAGTGAAACAGGGAAGTTATTCAACTATGGCTACACCTTC.

This clone was detected once. The V gene is TRBV30, the J gene TRBJ2-2; 9 bases are a match to TRBD1. The trim removed 2 bases at V and 3 bases at J, leaving 4 bases unmatched. The CDR3 totals 15 residues. CDR1 GTSNPN and CDR2 SVGIG come from the germline V gene (reference sequence). In nucleotides, the CDR3 is TGTGCCTGGAGTCCCGGGACAGGGTACACCGGGGAGCTGTTTTTT. Translating it yields CAWSPGTGYTGELFF.

The chain combines TRBV3-1 (or the pseudogene TRBV3-2) with TRBJ2-1; TRBD2 matches at 9 bases. Germline values: CDR1 LGHDT, CDR2 YNNKEL (reference sequence). The trim removed 0 bases at V and 13 bases at J, leaving 4 bases unmatched. The CDR3 contains 13 residues. Here the CDR3 DNA reads TGTGCCAGCAGCCAAGATCGACTAGCGGCTCAGTTCTTC. Translating gives CASSQDRLAAQFF.

The chain uses TRBV10-3 and TRBJ2-7; 10 bases line up with TRBD2. Germline V lookup: CDR1 ENHRY, CDR2 SYGVKD. The CDR3 contains 14 residues. Trimming took 4 bases from V and 2 from J; bases not matched to a gene: 2. CDR3 nucleotides: TGTGCCATCAGTGCCCTAGCGGGAGCCTACGAGCAGTACTTC. Translated, it gives CAISALAGAYEQYF.

V is TRBV9 and J is TRBJ1-2, with a tentative D call TRBD1 (5 bases). V dropped 2 bases and J dropped 4 bases, with 6 bases sitting between them. The length of the CDR3 is 12 residues. Germline-derived CDR1 and CDR2 are SGDLS and YYNGEE. The CDR3 region has the DNA TGTGCCAGCAGCGTGGACACCTATGGCTACACCTTC. Translated, it gives CASSVDTYGYTF.

The chain couples TRBV15 to TRBJ1-2, with D hard to call. The CDR3 runs 13 residues. Germline CDR1 and CDR2: LNHNV and YYDKDF (reference sequence). V was cut by 5 bases and J by 8 bases, with 15 bases left in between. CDR3 sequence (DNA): TGTGCCACCAGCGTGGGGAGGGTAGGAGGCTACACCTTC. Translation: CATSVGRVGGYTF.

V is TRBV1 and J is TRBJ2-2; TRBD2, the table's D call, was not compared with the DNA. TRBV1 counts as a pseudogene. This CDR3 has 17 amino acids. The CDR3 loop is CTSSQDSVAGLNGELFF. DNA for the CDR3: TGCACCAGCAGCCAAGATAGTGTAGCGGGATTGAACGGGGAGCTGTTTTTT.

The chain recombines TRBV18 with TRBJ1-5, with 7 bases lining up with TRBD1. The V and J ends lost 1 base and 3 bases, in that order; junction bases with no gene match: 3. This CDR3 has 15 residues. The V gene's germline CDR1 is KGHSH and CDR2 LQKENI. CDR3 sequence reads: CASSPLGTDNQPQHF. CDR3 sequence (DNA): TGTGCCAGCTCACCACTCGGGACAGACAATCAGCCCCAGCATTTT.

The chain is built from TRBV28 and TRBJ2-7; 9 positions match TRBD1. Germline V gene data show CDR1 as MDHEN and CDR2 as SYDVKM. Trimming at V came to 4 bases and at J to 1 base, leaving 5 bases not matched to a gene. This CDR3 contains 15 residues. The CDR3 DNA is TGTGCCAGCAGTTACCCGGGACAGGGTTCCTACGAGCAGTACTTC. Its translation is CASSYPGQGSYEQYF.

J is TRBJ1-5 and V is TRBV6-5; a weak D match, TRBD1 (6 bases). Per germline, CDR1 MNHEY and CDR2 SVGAGI. Trimming stripped 10 bases from V and 6 bases from J, with 16 bases between. The length of the CDR3 is 13 residues. The CDR3 bases are TGTGCCACCCCTGACAGGTTCCCTCAGCCCCAGCATTTT. This gives the protein CATPDRFPQPQHF.

The rearrangement links TRBV19 to TRBJ1-4; possibly TRBD1 for D (6 bases). Germline assignment: CDR1 LNHDA and CDR2 SQIVND (reference sequence). The CDR3 loop spans 14 amino acids. V lost 4 bases and J lost 10, with 16 bases in between. The CDR3 nucleotides read TGTGCCAGTAGTACGGCAGGGGCCTTTGTAAAACTGTTTTTT. Residues: CASSTAGAFVKLFF.

V is TRBV30 and J is TRBJ2-5; D possibly corresponds to TRBD1 (8 bases). Looked up from germline, CDR1 is GTSNPN and CDR2 is SVGIG (reference sequence). The V gene lost 2 bases and the J gene lost 5 bases, with 15 bases spanning the gap. CDR3 size: 14 residues. Written as DNA, the CDR3 is TGTGCCTGGAGTCGAGACAGGGGAGGGGAGACCCAGTACTTC. This codes for CAWSRDRGGETQYF.

The table lists this clone with a count of one. V and J are TRBV6-5 and TRBJ1-1; D call uncertain. Looked up from germline, CDR1 is MNHEY and CDR2 is SVGAGI. This CDR3 is 12 amino acids long. Trimming cost V 4 bases and J 4 bases, with 7 bases left between them. The CDR3 DNA reads TGTGCCAGCAGTTCTCTCAGCACTGAAGCTTTCTTT. This codes for CASSSLSTEAFF.

The CDR3 sequence: CASTSRGRTGELFF. The DNA of the CDR3 is TGTGCCAGCACATCCAGGGGGCGAACCGGGGAGCTGTTTTTT. The genes are TRBV2 and TRBJ2-2; 8 positions agree with TRBD1. Germline values: CDR1 SNHLY, CDR2 FYNNEI. V lost 7 bases and J lost 5; bases outside the gene matches: 6. The CDR3 contains 14 residues. Complete variable domain (other parts from reference TRBV2 and TRBJ2-2): EPEVTQTPSHQVTQMGQEVILRCVPISNHLYFYWYRQILGQKVEFLVSFYNNEISEKSEIFDDQFSVERPDGSNFTLKIRSTKLEDSAMYFCASTSRGRTGELFFGEGSRLTVL.

J is TRBJ1-5 and V is TRBV30; D is possibly TRBD1 (6 bases). Trimming stripped 2 bases from V and 7 bases from J, with 12 bases between. Germline V gene sequence: CDR1 GTSNPN, CDR2 SVGIG (reference sequence). CDR3 length: 13 amino acids. The CDR3 region is CAWSRGGSQPQHF. The CDR3 region has the DNA TGTGCCTGGAGTCGCGGGGGCAGCCAGCCCCAGCATTTT.

The chain combines TRBV5-8 with TRBJ1-3; 7 bases fit TRBD1. V trimming: 0 bases; J trimming: 4 bases; junction bases outside the gene matches: 10. CDR1 and CDR2 (germline): SGHTS, YDEGEE. This CDR3 region has 17 residues. The CDR3 DNA reads as TGTGCCAGCAGCTTGGGACAGGGATTTTTAAGAGGAAACACCATATATTTT. Encoded protein: CASSLGQGFLRGNTIYF.

V and J are TRBV3-1 (or the pseudogene TRBV3-2) and TRBJ1-1, with TRBD1 matching 8 bases. V shed 3 bases and J 1 base; nucleotides not matched to a gene: 4. Germline V gene data show CDR1 as LGHDT and CDR2 as YNNKEL (reference sequence). This CDR3 is built from 15 residues. CDR3 sequence reads: CASSHQGAGNTEAFF. The CDR3 DNA reads as TGTGCCAGCAGCCACCAGGGGGCGGGGAACACTGAAGCTTTCTTT.

This clone was observed a few times. The chain employs TRBV25-1 and TRBJ2-1, with D tentatively TRBD2 (6 bases). Trimming stripped 9 bases from V and 0 bases from J, with 9 bases between. The CDR3 totals 13 residues. Germline-derived CDR1 and CDR2 are MGHDK and SYGVNS. The CDR3 DNA is TGTGCCAGTAGCGGAAACTCCTACAATGAGCAGTTCTTC. Its protein is CASSGNSYNEQFF.

The chain recombines TRBV18 with TRBJ2-7; weak D call: TRBD2 (6 bases). Germline CDR1 and CDR2: KGHSH and LQKENI. V lost 4 bases, J lost 1 base, and 8 bases lay in between. This CDR3 comprises 13 residues. The CDR3 DNA sequence: TGTGCCAGCTCACGGGAGGTGTCCTACGAGCAGTACGTC. It specifies CASSREVSYEQYV.

The rearrangement uses TRBV9 and TRBJ2-7, with TRBD1 matching 8 bases. V trimming: 3 bases; J trimming: 2 bases; junction bases outside the gene matches: 1. In germline, CDR1 is SGDLS, CDR2 YYNGEE. CDR3 length equals 13 residues. CDR3 protein: CASSGQGPYEQYF. CDR3 sequence (DNA): TGTGCCAGCAGCGGACAGGGGCCCTACGAGCAGTACTTC.

The rearrangement links TRBV5-5 to TRBJ2-1; D unclear. This CDR3 is 15 amino acids long. CDR1 SGHKS and CDR2 YYEKEE come from the germline V gene (reference sequence). The ends were cut back, 4 bases at V and 0 bases at J, with 11 bases in the middle. For the CDR3, the DNA is TGTGCCAGCAGCCTGGGCGGTAGCTCCTACAATGAGCAGTTCTTC. Residues: CASSLGGSSYNEQFF. Full variable domain (outside the CDR3, taken from reference TRBV5-5 and TRBJ2-1): DAGVTQSPTHLIKTRGQQVTLRCSPISGHKSVSWYQQVLGQGPQFIFQYYEKEERGRGNFPDRFSARQFPNYSSELNVNALLLGDSALYLCASSLGGSSYNEQFFGPGTRLTVL.

The chain employs TRBV19 and TRBJ1-5; D gene ambiguous. This CDR3 is 16 amino acids long. Germline V gene data show CDR1 as LNHDA and CDR2 as SQIVND (reference sequence). Trimming cost V 7 bases and J 7 bases, with 23 bases left between them. The CDR3, as DNA: TGTGCCAGTACCATGAGTGGCGGTGGAGGCGGCCAGCCCCAGCATTTT. This gives the protein CASTMSGGGGGQPQHF.

This rearrangement joins TRBV5-1 to TRBJ1-2; 9 nucleotides align to TRBD1. Per germline, CDR1 SGHRS and CDR2 YFSETQ. The CDR3 is 15 amino acids. Unmatched junction bases numbered 9, after V lost 7 bases and J lost 2 bases. The CDR3, as DNA: TGCGCCAGCGACTACGGGGACAGGGAGAACTATGGCTACACCTTC. Encoded protein: CASDYGDRENYGYTF.

CDR3 protein: CASSLKVAGGGEQFF. Written as DNA, the CDR3 is TGTGCCAGCAGCTTAAAGGTAGCGGGAGGGGGTGAGCAGTTCTTC. The chain joins TRBV7-3 to TRBJ2-1; 11 bases line up with TRBD2. CDR3 length equals 15 residues. V trimming: 1 base; J trimming: 9 bases; junction bases outside the gene matches: 5. The V gene's germline CDR1 is SGHTA and CDR2 FQGTGA. Full variable domain (rest looked up from reference TRBV7-3 and TRBJ2-1): GAGVSQTPSNKVTEKGKYVELRCDPISGHTALYWYRQSLGQGPEFLIYFQGTGAADDSGLPNDRFFAVRPEGSVSTLKIQRTERGDSAVYLCASSLKVAGGGEQFFGPGTRLTVL.

This chain connects TRBV10-1 to TRBJ2-1; 10 bases are shared with TRBD2. The germline gives CDR1 WNHNN, CDR2 SYGVQD (reference sequence). V was clipped by 0 bases and J by 7 bases; unmatched bases: 3. The CDR3 has 15 amino acids. CDR3 in amino acids: CASSESLAGVNEQFF. CDR3 DNA sequence: TGCGCCAGCAGTGAGTCCCTAGCGGGAGTGAATGAGCAGTTCTTC.